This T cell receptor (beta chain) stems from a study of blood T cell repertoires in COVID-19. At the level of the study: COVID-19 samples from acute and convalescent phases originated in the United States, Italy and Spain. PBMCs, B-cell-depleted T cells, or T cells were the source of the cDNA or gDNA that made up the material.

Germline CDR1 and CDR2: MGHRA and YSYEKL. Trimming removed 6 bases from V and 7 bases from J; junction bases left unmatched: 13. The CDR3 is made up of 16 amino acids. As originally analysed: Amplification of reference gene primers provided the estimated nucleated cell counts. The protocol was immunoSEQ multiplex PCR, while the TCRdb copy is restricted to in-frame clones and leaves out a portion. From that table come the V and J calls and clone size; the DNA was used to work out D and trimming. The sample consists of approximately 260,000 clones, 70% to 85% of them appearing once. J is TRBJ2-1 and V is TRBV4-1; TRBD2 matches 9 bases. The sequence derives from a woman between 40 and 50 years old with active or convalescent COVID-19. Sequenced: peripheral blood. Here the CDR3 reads CASSRPGAGGKNEQFF. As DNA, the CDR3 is TGCGCCAGCAGTAGGCCTGGAGCGGGGGGCAAAAATGAGCAGTTCTTC.